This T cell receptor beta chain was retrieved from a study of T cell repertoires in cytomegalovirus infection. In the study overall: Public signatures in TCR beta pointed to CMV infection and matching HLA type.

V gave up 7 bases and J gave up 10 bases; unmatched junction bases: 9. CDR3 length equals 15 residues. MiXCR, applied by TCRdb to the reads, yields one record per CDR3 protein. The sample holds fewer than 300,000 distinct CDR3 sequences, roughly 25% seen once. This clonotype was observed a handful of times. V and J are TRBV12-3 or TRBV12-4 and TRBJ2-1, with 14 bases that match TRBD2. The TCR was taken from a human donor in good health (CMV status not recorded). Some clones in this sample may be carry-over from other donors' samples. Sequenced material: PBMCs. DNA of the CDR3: TGTGCCAGCAAAGGGACTAGCGGGGGCCCCGTAGAGCAGTTCTTC. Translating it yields CASKGTSGGPVEQFF.